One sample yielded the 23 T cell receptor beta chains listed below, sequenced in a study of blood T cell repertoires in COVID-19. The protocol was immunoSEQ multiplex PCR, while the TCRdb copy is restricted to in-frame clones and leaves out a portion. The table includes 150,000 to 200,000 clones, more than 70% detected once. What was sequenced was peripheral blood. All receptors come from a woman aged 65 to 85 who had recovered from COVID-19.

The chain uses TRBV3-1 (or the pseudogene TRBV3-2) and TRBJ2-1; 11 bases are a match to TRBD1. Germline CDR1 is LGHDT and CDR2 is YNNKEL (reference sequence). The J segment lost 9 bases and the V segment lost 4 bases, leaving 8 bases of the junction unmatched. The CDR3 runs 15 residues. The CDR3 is CASSPPGQGAVEQFF. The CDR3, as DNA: TGTGCCAGCAGCCCCCCCGGACAGGGGGCGGTTGAGCAGTTCTTC.

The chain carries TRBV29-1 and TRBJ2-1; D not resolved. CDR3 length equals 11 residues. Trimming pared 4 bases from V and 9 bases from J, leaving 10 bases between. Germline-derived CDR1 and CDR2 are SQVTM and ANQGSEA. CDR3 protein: CSVGVPGEQFF. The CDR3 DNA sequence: TGCAGCGTTGGGGTCCCGGGTGAGCAGTTCTTC.

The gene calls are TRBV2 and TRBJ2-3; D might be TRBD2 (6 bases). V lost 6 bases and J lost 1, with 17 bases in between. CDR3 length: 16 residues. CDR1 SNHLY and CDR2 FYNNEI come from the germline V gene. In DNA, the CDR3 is TGTGCCAGCAGGGCGACCGGGACTCGGCGCACAGATACGCAGTATTTT. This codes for CASRATGTRRTDTQYF.

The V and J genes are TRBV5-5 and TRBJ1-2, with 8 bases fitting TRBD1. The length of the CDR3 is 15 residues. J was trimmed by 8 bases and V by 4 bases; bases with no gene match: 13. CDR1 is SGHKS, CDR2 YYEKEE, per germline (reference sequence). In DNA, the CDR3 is TGTGCCAGCAGCCCGGCCGGGACAGGCGCTGTCGGCTACACCTTC. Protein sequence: CASSPAGTGAVGYTF.

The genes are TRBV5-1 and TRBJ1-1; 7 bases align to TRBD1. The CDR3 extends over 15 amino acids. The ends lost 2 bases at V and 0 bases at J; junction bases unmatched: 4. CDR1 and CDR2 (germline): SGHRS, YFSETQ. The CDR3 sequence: CASSFETGLNTEAFF. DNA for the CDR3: TGCGCCAGCAGCTTCGAGACAGGGCTGAACACTGAAGCTTTCTTT.

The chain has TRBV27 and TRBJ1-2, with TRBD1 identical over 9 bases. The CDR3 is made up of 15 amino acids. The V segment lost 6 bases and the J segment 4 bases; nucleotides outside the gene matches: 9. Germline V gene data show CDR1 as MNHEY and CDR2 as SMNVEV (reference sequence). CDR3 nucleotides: TGTGCCAGCAGCCGTAACCCGGGACAGGGCTATGGCTACACCTTC. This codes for CASSRNPGQGYGYTF.

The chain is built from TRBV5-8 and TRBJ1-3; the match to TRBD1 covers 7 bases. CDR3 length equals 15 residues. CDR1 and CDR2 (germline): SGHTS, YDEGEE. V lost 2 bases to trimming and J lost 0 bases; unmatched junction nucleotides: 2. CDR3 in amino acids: CASSLGGTSGNTIYF. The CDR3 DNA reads TGTGCCAGCAGCTTAGGGGGCACCTCTGGAAACACCATATATTTT.

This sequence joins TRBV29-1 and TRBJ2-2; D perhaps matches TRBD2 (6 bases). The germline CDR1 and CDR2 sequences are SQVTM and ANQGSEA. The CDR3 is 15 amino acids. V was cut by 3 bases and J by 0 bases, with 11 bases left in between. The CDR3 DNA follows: TGCAGCGTTGATGGGGGGAGCCCGAACACCGGGGAGCTGTTTTTT. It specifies CSVDGGSPNTGELFF.

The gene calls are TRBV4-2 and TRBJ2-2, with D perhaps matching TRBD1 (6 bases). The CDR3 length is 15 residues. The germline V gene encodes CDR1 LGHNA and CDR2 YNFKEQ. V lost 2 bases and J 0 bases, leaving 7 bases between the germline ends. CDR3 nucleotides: TGTGCCAGCAGCCAACGGACAGCGAACACCGGGGAGCTGTTTTTT. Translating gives CASSQRTANTGELFF.

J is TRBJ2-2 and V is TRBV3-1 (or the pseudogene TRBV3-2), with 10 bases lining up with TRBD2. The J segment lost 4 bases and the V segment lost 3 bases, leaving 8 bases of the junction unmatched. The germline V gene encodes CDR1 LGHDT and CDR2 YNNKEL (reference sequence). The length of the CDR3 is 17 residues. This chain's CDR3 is CASSHRASGRGTGELFF. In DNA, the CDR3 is TGTGCCAGCAGCCACAGGGCCAGCGGGAGGGGCACCGGGGAGCTGTTTTTT.

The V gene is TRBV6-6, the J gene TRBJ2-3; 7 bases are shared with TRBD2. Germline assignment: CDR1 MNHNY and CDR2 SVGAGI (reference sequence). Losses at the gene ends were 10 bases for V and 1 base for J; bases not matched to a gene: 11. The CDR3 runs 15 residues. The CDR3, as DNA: TGTGCCACCCGGGTGGCGGGGAGGGGCACAGATACGCAGTATTTT. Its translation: CATRVAGRGTDTQYF.

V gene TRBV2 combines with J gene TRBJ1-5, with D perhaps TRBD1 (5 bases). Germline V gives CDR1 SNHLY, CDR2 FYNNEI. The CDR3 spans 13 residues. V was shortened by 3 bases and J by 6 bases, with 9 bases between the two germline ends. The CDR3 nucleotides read TGTGCCAGCAGTGAGAGGGGAGGTCAGCCCCAGCATTTT. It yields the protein CASSERGGQPQHF. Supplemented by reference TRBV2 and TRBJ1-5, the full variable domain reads EPEVTQTPSHQVTQMGQEVILRCVPISNHLYFYWYRQILGQKVEFLVSFYNNEISEKSEIFDDQFSVERPDGSNFTLKIRSTKLEDSAMYFCASSERGGQPQHFGDGTRLSIL.

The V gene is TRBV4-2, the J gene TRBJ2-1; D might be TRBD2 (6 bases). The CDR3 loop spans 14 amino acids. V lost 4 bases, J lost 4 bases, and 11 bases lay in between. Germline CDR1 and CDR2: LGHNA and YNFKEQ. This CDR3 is CASSPGGAYNEQFF. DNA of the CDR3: TGTGCCAGCAGCCCCGGCGGGGCGTACAATGAGCAGTTCTTC.

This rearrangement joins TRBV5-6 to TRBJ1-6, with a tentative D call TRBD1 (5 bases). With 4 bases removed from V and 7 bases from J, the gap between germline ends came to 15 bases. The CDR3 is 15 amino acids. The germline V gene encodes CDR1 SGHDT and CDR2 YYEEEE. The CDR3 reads CASSPGQRRNSPLHF. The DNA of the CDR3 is TGTGCCAGCAGCCCCGGACAACGAAGGAATTCACCCCTCCACTTT.

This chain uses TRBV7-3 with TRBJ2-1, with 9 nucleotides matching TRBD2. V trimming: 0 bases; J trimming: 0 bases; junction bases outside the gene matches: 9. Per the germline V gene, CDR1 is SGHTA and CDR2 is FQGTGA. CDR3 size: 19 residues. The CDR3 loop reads CASSLTWDQRGDSYNEQFF. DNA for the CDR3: TGTGCCAGCAGCTTAACGTGGGACCAGCGGGGGGACTCCTACAATGAGCAGTTCTTC.

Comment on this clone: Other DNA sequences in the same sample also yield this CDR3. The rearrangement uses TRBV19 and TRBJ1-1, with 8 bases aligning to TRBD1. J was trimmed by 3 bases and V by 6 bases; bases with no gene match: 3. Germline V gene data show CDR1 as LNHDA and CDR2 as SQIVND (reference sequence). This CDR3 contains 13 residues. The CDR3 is CASSLDRDTEAFF. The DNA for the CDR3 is TGTGCCAGTAGCTTGGACAGGGACACTGAAGCTTTCTTT.

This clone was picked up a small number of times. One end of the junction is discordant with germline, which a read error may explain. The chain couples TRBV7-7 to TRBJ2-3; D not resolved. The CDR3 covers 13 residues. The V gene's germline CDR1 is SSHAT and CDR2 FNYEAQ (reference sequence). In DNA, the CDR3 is TGTGCTAGCAGCCCACTCAGCACAGATACGCAGTATTTT. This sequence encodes CASSPLSTDTQYF.

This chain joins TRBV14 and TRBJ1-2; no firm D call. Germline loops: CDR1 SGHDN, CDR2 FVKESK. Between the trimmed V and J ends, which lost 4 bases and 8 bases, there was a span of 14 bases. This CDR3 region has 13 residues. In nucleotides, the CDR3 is TGTGCCAGCAGCCCTTTGGGCCTTCAGGGCTACACCTTC. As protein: CASSPLGLQGYTF.

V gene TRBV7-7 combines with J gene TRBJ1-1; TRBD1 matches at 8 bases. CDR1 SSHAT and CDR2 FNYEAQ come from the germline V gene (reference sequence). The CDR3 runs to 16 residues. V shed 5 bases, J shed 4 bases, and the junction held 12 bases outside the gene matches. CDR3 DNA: TGTGCCAGCAGCCCGTGGACAGGGAGGGGAGGCACTGAAGCTTTCTTT. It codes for CASSPWTGRGGTEAFF.

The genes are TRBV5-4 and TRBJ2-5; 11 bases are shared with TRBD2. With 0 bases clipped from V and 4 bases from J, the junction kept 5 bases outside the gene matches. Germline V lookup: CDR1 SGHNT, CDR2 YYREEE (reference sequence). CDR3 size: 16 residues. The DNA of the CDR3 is TGTGCCAGCAGCTTGGGGCTAGCGGGAGGAAGAGAGACCCAGTACTTC. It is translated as CASSLGLAGGRETQYF.

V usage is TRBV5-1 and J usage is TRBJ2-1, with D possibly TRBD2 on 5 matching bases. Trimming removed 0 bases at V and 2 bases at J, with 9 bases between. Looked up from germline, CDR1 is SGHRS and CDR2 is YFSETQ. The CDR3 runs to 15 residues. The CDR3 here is CASSLGAGAYNEQFF. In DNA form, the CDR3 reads TGCGCCAGCAGCTTGGGGGCGGGCGCCTACAATGAGCAGTTCTTC.

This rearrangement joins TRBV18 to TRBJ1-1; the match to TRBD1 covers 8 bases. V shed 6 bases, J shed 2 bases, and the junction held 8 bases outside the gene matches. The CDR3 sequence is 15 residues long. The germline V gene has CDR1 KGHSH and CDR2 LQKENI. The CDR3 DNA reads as TGTGCCAGCTCTCCGGGGACAGGAGCTAACACTGAAGCTTTCTTT. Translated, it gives CASSPGTGANTEAFF.

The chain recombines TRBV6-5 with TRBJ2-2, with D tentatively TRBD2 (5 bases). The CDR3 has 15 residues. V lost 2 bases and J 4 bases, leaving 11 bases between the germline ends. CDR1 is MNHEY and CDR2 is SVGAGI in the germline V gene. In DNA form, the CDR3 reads TGTGCCAGCAGTTACCAACGGGGTTTCACCGGGGAGCTGTTTTTT. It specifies CASSYQRGFTGELFF.